This T cell receptor (beta chain) originates from a study of cytomegalovirus exposure and HLA in healthy donors. This clone turned up a few times. The primer mix had 60 Vbeta and 13 Jbeta primers. Libraries were prepared by immunoSEQ multiplex PCR; TCRdb keeps only in-frame clonotypes and omits some of them. This sample carries roughly 190,000 clones, roughly 81% of them seen once, and the ten largest clones take roughly 2.8%. The sequence was collected from a young woman in good health and CMV-seropositive. Sequencing was carried out using PBMCs.

Here the CDR3 DNA reads TGCGCCAGCAGCAACCCATGGGCAGCCTCAAAAGAAAAACTGTTTTTT. Translating it yields CASSNPWAASKEKLFF. This sequence joins TRBV4-1 and TRBJ1-4; D remains unclear. Germline V CDR1 and CDR2: MGHRA, YSYEKL. Trimming shortened V by 5 bases and J by 8 bases, and 21 bases separated the two germline ends. The CDR3 consists of 16 residues.